This T cell receptor beta chain was profiled in a study of blood T cell repertoires in COVID-19. In the study overall: Samples representing acute and convalescent COVID-19 were sourced from the United States, Italy and Spain. Sample material is recorded as cDNA or gDNA derived from T cells, B-cell-depleted T cells, or PBMCs.

From germline, CDR1 is MNHNY and CDR2 SVGAGI (reference sequence). Trimming at V came to 5 bases and at J to 2 bases, leaving 14 bases not matched to a gene. The CDR3 contains 18 residues. This table comes from immunoSEQ multiplex PCR, and its TCRdb copy is limited to in-frame clones, with some not included. The sample has tens of thousands of clones, approximately 88% seen once. The TCR originated in a human donor in a cohort sampled during active COVID-19. The chain links TRBV6-6 to TRBJ2-3; 9 bases map to TRBD2. Sample: peripheral blood. Here the CDR3 DNA reads TGTGCCAGCAGTCGACTAGCGGACGACCTCCTTAACACAGATACGCAGTATTTT. This sequence encodes CASSRLADDLLNTDTQYF.